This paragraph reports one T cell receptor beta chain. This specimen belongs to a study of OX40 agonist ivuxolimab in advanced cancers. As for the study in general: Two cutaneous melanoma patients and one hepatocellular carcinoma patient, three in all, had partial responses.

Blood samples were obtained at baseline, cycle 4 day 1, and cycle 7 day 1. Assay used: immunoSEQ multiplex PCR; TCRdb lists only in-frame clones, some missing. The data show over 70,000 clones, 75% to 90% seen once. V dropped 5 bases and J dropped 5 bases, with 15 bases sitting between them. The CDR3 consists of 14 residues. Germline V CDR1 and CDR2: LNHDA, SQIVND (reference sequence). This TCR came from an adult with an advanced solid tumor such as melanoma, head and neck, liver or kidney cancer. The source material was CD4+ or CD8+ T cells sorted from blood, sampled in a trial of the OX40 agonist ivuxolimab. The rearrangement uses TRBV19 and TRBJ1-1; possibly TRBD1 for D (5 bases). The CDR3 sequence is CASSLGVPGTEAFF. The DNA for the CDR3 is TGTGCCAGTAGTCTAGGGGTCCCGGGGACTGAAGCTTTCTTT.